This passage covers 15 T cell receptor beta chains from one sample sequenced in a study of OX40 agonist ivuxolimab in advanced cancers. The repertoire was sequenced with immunoSEQ multiplex PCR; TCRdb's copy has only in-frame clones and lacks some. The sample gives 30,000 to 40,000 clones, approximately 84% of which show up once; around a fifth is in the top ten. The sequenced sample was CD4+ or CD8+ T cells sorted from blood, obtained in a trial of the OX40 agonist ivuxolimab. The receptors here all came from an adult with an advanced solid tumor such as melanoma, head and neck, liver or kidney cancer.

The chain uses TRBV5-6 and TRBJ1-5, with 8 bases lining up with TRBD1. CDR1 is SGHDT, CDR2 YYEEEE, per germline. V trimming: 2 bases; J trimming: 6 bases; junction bases outside the gene matches: 4. The CDR3 is 14 residues long. CDR3 in DNA: TGTGCCAGCAGCTTCGGACAGGGTGGTCAGCCCCAGCATTTT. Amino acid sequence: CASSFGQGGQPQHF. Drawing the rest from reference TRBV5-6 and TRBJ1-5, the complete variable domain is DAGVTQSPTHLIKTRGQQVTLRCSPKSGHDTVSWYQQALGQGPQFIFQYYEEEERQRGNFPDRFSGHQFPNYSSELNVNALLLGDSALYLCASSFGQGGQPQHFGDGTRLSIL.

The chain recombines TRBV18 with TRBJ2-7; 9 positions match TRBD1. This CDR3 comprises 14 residues. Unmatched junction bases numbered 5, after V lost 3 bases and J lost 5 bases. Germline CDR1 KGHSH, CDR2 LQKENI. CDR3 sequence: CASSPGQGGDEQYF. CDR3 in DNA: TGTGCCAGCTCACCGGGACAGGGAGGGGACGAGCAGTACTTC.

This clone was observed a few times. The chain carries TRBV7-2 and TRBJ2-3, with D perhaps TRBD2 (6 bases). V lost 5 bases to trimming and J lost 2 bases, with 20 bases between them. This CDR3 comprises 17 residues. CDR1 and CDR2 from the germline V gene are SGHTA and FQGNSA. CDR3 in amino acids: CASSPPWDSRNTDTQYF. CDR3 nucleotide sequence: TGTGCCAGCAGCCCGCCGTGGGACTCAAGGAACACAGATACGCAGTATTTT.

This sequence joins TRBV7-8 and TRBJ1-2, with 11 bases fitting TRBD1. This CDR3 spans 16 amino acids. Germline lookup yields CDR1 SGHVS and CDR2 FQNEAQ. V shed 7 bases and J 3 bases; nucleotides not matched to a gene: 10. CDR3 sequence: CASTQSGTGGDYGYTF. DNA for the CDR3: TGTGCCAGCACCCAATCCGGGACAGGGGGTGACTATGGCTACACCTTC. The variable domain in full, completed from reference TRBV7-8 and TRBJ1-2, reads GAGVSQSPRYKVAKRGQDVALRCDPISGHVSLFWYQQALGQGPEFLTYFQNEAQLDKSGLPSDRFFAERPEGSVSTLKIQRTQQEDSAVYLCASTQSGTGGDYGYTFGSGTRLTVV.

The table lists this clone with a few counts. V gene TRBV4-1 combines with J gene TRBJ2-5, with 10 bases matching TRBD2. The CDR3 extends over 18 amino acids. V trimming: 0 bases; J trimming: 5 bases; junction bases outside the gene matches: 12. Germline V CDR1 and CDR2: MGHRA, YSYEKL. CDR3 region: CASSQDRSGGAIEETQYF. CDR3 DNA: TGCGCCAGCAGCCAAGATAGGAGCGGGGGGGCTATTGAGGAGACCCAGTACTTC.

The chain employs TRBV5-1 and TRBJ1-6, with D possibly being TRBD1 (5 bases). The CDR3 contains 16 residues. V was trimmed by 3 bases and J by 2 bases, leaving 12 bases between them. CDR1 and CDR2 (germline): SGHRS, YFSETQ. The CDR3 DNA reads as TGCGCCAGCAGCTCCCAGGGTAACACCTATAATTCACCCCTCCACTTT. Its translation is CASSSQGNTYNSPLHF. The whole variable domain, remainder taken from reference TRBV5-1 and TRBJ1-6, is KAGVTQTPRYLIKTRGQQVTLSCSPISGHRSVSWYQQTPGQGLQFLFEYFSETQRNKGNFPGRFSGRQFSNSRSEMNVSTLELGDSALYLCASSSQGNTYNSPLHFGNGTRLTVT.

The rearrangement links TRBV7-6 to TRBJ1-3; D gene unclear. The CDR3 has 13 amino acids. Germline CDR1 reads SGHVS; CDR2 reads FNYEAQ. Trimming stripped 5 bases from V and 11 bases from J, with 16 bases between. CDR3: CASSIREDKPIYF. The CDR3 nucleotides read TGTGCCAGCAGCATCCGAGAGGATAAACCCATATATTTT. The full variable domain, completed using reference TRBV7-6 and TRBJ1-3, is GAGVSQSPRYKVTKRGQDVALRCDPISGHVSLYWYRQALGQGPEFLTYFNYEAQQDKSGLPNDRFSAERPEGSISTLTIQRTEQRDSAMYRCASSIREDKPIYFGEGSWLTVV.

Of note for this clone: A read error may produce the germline difference seen at one junction end. The chain employs TRBV7-9 and TRBJ2-7, with D tentatively TRBD2 (7 bases). The CDR3 runs to 16 residues. CDR1 SEHNR and CDR2 FQNEAQ come from the germline V gene (reference sequence). CDR3 protein: CASCLTGGPTPYEQYF. CDR3 in DNA: TGTGCCAGCTGCTTGACGGGGGGCCCAACACCCTACGAGCAGTACTTC.

This chain uses TRBV6-4 with TRBJ1-1, with D possibly TRBD1 on 5 matching bases. The V end lost 10 bases, the J end lost 8 bases, and 20 bases lay between the germline ends. Germline-derived CDR1 and CDR2 are MRHNA and SNTAGT. The CDR3 length is 13 residues. In DNA form, the CDR3 reads TGTGCCACCTTACAGGTGATGGCGAAAGAAGCTTTCTTT. Its translation: CATLQVMAKEAFF.

V usage is TRBV7-3 and J usage is TRBJ1-1, with unresolved D. In germline, CDR1 is SGHTA, CDR2 FQGTGA. The V and J ends lost 5 bases and 2 bases respectively, with 9 bases between them. The CDR3 runs 13 residues. CDR3 sequence reads: CASSIGRNTEAFF. DNA of the CDR3: TGTGCCAGCAGCATCGGGCGCAACACTGAAGCTTTCTTT.

The chain combines TRBV4-1 with TRBJ1-1; D may be TRBD1 (6 bases). The CDR3 is 16 residues long. Germline V lookup: CDR1 MGHRA, CDR2 YSYEKL. Trimming left V 1 base short and J 2 bases short, with 14 bases between. CDR3 sequence (DNA): TGCGCCAGCAGCCAAGGGGTCCGGGACACTAACACTGAAGCTTTCTTT. Translation gives CASSQGVRDTNTEAFF.

This chain connects TRBV13 to TRBJ2-1; 7 nucleotides align to TRBD2. CDR1 is PRHDT, CDR2 FYEKMQ, per germline (reference sequence). The CDR3 covers 18 residues. Losses at the gene ends were 5 bases for V and 0 bases for J; bases not matched to a gene: 13. The CDR3 region is CASSPGLVPSSSYNEQFF. The CDR3 region has the DNA TGTGCCAGCAGCCCAGGACTAGTCCCCTCCAGCTCCTACAATGAGCAGTTCTTC.

The gene calls are TRBV6-1 and TRBJ2-7, with D tentatively TRBD2 (5 bases). CDR1 MNHNS and CDR2 SASEGT come from the germline V gene. V lost 3 bases to trimming and J lost 3 bases, with 9 bases between them. This CDR3 region has 13 residues. The CDR3 bases are TGTGCCAGCAGTGACGGGGTTTACTACGAGCAGTACTTC. Its translation: CASSDGVYYEQYF.

V is TRBV30 and J is TRBJ1-2; D is possibly TRBD1 (5 bases). The germline V gene has CDR1 GTSNPN and CDR2 SVGIG (reference sequence). This CDR3 has 14 amino acids. V was clipped by 4 bases and J by 6 bases, with 18 bases between them. This CDR3 is CAWTYVAGHNGYTF. CDR3 coding DNA: TGTGCCTGGACTTACGTAGCTGGACATAATGGCTACACCTTC.

This clone has just a few counts. The chain is built from TRBV10-1 and TRBJ2-7; 7 bases line up with TRBD2. This CDR3 has 13 amino acids. The germline V gene encodes CDR1 WNHNN and CDR2 SYGVQD (reference sequence). Losses at the gene ends were 6 bases for V and 3 bases for J; bases not matched to a gene: 5. The CDR3 nucleotides read TGCGCCAGCAGGACTAGCCCCGTCTACGAGCAGTACTTC. It translates to CASRTSPVYEQYF.